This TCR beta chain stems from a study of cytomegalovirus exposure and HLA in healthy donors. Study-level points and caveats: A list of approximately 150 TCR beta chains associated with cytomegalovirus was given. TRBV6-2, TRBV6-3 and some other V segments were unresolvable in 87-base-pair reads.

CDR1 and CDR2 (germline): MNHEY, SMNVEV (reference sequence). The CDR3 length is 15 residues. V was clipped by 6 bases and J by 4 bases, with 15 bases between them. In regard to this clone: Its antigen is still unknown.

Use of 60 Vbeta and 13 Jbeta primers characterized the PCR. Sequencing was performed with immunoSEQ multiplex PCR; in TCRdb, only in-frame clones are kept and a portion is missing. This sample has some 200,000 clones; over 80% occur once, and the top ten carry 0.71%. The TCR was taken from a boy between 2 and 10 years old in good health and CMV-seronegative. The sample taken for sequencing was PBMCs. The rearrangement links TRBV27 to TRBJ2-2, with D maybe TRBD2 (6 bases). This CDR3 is CASSSGTSGTGELFF. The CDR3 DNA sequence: TGTGCCAGCAGCTCAGGGACTTCGGGCACCGGGGAGCTGTTTTTT.